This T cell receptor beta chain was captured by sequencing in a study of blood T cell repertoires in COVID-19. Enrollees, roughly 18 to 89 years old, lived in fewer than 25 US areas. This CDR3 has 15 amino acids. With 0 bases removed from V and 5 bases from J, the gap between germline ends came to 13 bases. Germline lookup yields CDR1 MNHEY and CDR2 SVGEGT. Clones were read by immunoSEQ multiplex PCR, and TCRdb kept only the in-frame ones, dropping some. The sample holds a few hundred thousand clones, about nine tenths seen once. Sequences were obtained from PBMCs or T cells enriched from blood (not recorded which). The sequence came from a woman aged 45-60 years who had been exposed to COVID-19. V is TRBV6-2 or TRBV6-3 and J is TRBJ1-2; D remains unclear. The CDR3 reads CASSYSPEVTYGYTF. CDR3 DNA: TGTGCCAGCAGTTACTCCCCGGAGGTCACGTATGGCTACACCTTC.